The 30 T cell receptor beta chains presented below share a single source sample, sequenced in a study of blood T cell repertoires in COVID-19. Sequencing used immunoSEQ multiplex PCR; TCRdb keeps in-frame clones, though not all of them. The sample yields roughly 260,000 clones, 88% seen once. Specimen: peripheral blood. The receptors derive from a man aged 60-69 years who had recovered from COVID-19.

V usage is TRBV6-5 and J usage is TRBJ1-2, with TRBD1 matching over 8 bases. The CDR3 is 16 residues long. V dropped 4 bases and J dropped 4; count of bases not matched to a gene: 11. Germline loops: CDR1 MNHEY, CDR2 SVGAGI. CDR3 sequence (DNA): TGTGCCAGCAGTTTCCTTCCAGGGGGCGAGGGCTATGGCTACACCTTC. This gives the protein CASSFLPGGEGYGYTF.

This clone has only a few counts. This chain uses TRBV5-1 with TRBJ2-7; a possible D gene is TRBD2 (6 bases). Germline V gene lookup returns CDR1 SGHRS and CDR2 YFSETQ. The CDR3 totals 12 residues. V was pared by 4 bases and J by 6 bases, with 11 bases between. DNA for the CDR3: TGCGCCAGCAGCGGACCCGGGGGCGAGCAGTACTTC. Residues: CASSGPGGEQYF.

V is TRBV6-2 or TRBV6-3 and J is TRBJ2-7; 10 bases are a match to TRBD2. Germline CDR1 MNHEY, CDR2 SVGEGT. This CDR3 region has 15 residues. Trimming took 4 bases from V and 2 from J; bases not matched to a gene: 5. For the CDR3, the DNA is TGTGCCAGCAGTTTCGGACTAGCGGTGGCCTACGAGCAGTACTTC. Protein: CASSFGLAVAYEQYF.

The chain is built from TRBV19 and TRBJ2-2; TRBD2 might be the D (6 bases). Germline V lookup: CDR1 LNHDA, CDR2 SQIVND (reference sequence). The CDR3 totals 14 residues. With 5 bases removed from V and 3 bases from J, the gap between germline ends came to 10 bases. CDR3 sequence: CASSPGTYTGELFF. CDR3 DNA: TGTGCCAGTAGTCCCGGGACTTACACCGGGGAGCTGTTTTTT.

The rearrangement links TRBV7-9 to TRBJ2-1; 10 positions match TRBD1. CDR1 and CDR2 (germline): SEHNR, FQNEAQ (reference sequence). The CDR3 extends over 15 amino acids. J was trimmed by 6 bases and V by 5 bases; bases with no gene match: 7. This chain's CDR3 is CASSPGQGPRNEQFF. As DNA, the CDR3 is TGTGCCAGCAGCCCGGGACAGGGGCCTCGCAATGAGCAGTTCTTC. Variable domain in full (rest from reference TRBV7-9 and TRBJ2-1): DTGVSQNPRHKITKRGQNVTFRCDPISEHNRLYWYRQTLGQGPEFLTYFQNEAQLEKSRLLSDRFSAERPKGSFSTLEIQRTEQGDSAMYLCASSPGQGPRNEQFFGPGTRLTVL.

V is TRBV7-9 and J is TRBJ2-1; 9 nucleotides agree with TRBD1. The V gene's germline CDR1 is SEHNR and CDR2 FQNEAQ (reference sequence). The CDR3 is 15 amino acids. Trimming cost V 3 bases and J 5 bases; bases outside gene matches: 5. CDR3 sequence (DNA): TGTGCCAGCAGCTTCTCCGGGACAGGGCACAATGAGCAGTTCTTC. It encodes CASSFSGTGHNEQFF.

This rearrangement joins TRBV7-7 to TRBJ2-5; TRBD1 might be the D (5 bases). CDR3 length: 13 amino acids. CDR1 is SSHAT, CDR2 FNYEAQ, per germline (reference sequence). V lost 1 base and J lost 5, with 8 bases in between. The CDR3 protein is CASSLGGWETQYF. CDR3 bases: TGTGCCAGCAGCTTAGGGGGCTGGGAGACCCAGTACTTC.

V is TRBV5-1 and J is TRBJ2-7; 10 bases line up with TRBD1. CDR1 and CDR2 (germline): SGHRS, YFSETQ. The CDR3 totals 15 residues. Germline trimming cut 3 bases from V and 3 bases from J; bases unmatched to any gene: 6. CDR3 loop: CASSYRTGGVYEQYF. CDR3 DNA: TGCGCCAGCAGCTACCGGACAGGGGGAGTCTACGAGCAGTACTTC.

The genes are TRBV18 and TRBJ2-2; D uncertain. Germline values: CDR1 KGHSH, CDR2 LQKENI. V was cut by 4 bases and J by 5 bases, with 5 bases left in between. This CDR3 has 12 residues. The CDR3 sequence is CASSLITGELFF. CDR3 DNA sequence: TGTGCCAGCTCACTTATTACCGGGGAGCTGTTTTTT.

The gene calls are TRBV6-5 and TRBJ1-1; tentatively, D is TRBD1 (5 bases). The germline V and J ends were trimmed by 8 bases and 0 bases, with 10 bases remaining between them. From germline, CDR1 is MNHEY and CDR2 SVGAGI. This CDR3 region has 13 residues. This CDR3 is CASQGLMNTEAFF. The CDR3 DNA is TGTGCCAGCCAGGGCCTTATGAACACTGAAGCTTTCTTT.

This clone has a single count. The chain couples TRBV7-8 to TRBJ1-1, with 7 bases fitting TRBD1. This CDR3 has 14 amino acids. The trim removed 1 base at V and 5 bases at J, leaving 4 bases unmatched. Germline V lookup: CDR1 SGHVS, CDR2 FQNEAQ. The CDR3 sequence is CASSLGSGGTEAFF. The CDR3 nucleotides are TGTGCCAGCAGCTTAGGTTCAGGGGGTACTGAAGCTTTCTTT.

This chain links TRBV29-1 with TRBJ2-7; 8 bases map to TRBD1. The germline V gene encodes CDR1 SQVTM and CDR2 ANQGSEA. The V segment lost 3 bases and the J segment 5 bases; nucleotides outside the gene matches: 9. The CDR3 runs to 14 residues. CDR3 coding DNA: TGCAGCGTTGAGAAAGGTCGGACAGGGAACGAGCAGTACTTC. The encoded protein is CSVEKGRTGNEQYF.

This clone was counted once. J is TRBJ1-5 and V is TRBV19, with D possibly matching TRBD1 (6 bases). Germline lookup yields CDR1 LNHDA and CDR2 SQIVND (reference sequence). The CDR3 contains 15 residues. V lost 11 bases and J 2 bases, leaving 19 bases between the germline ends. CDR3 in amino acids: CASKDSPRGNQPQHF. DNA for the CDR3: TGTGCCTCCAAGGACAGTCCGCGGGGCAATCAGCCCCAGCATTTT.

This clone was counted a single time. This chain links TRBV2 with TRBJ1-1; TRBD1 matches 7 bases. The V and J ends lost 3 bases and 4 bases, in that order; junction bases with no gene match: 2. CDR1 SNHLY and CDR2 FYNNEI come from the germline V gene. The CDR3 covers 13 residues. The CDR3 DNA reads TGTGCCAGCAGTGAGGGACAGTTCACTGAAGCTTTCTTT. Protein sequence: CASSEGQFTEAFF.

This clone was seen a single time. The V call is TRBV27, the J call TRBJ2-3; no firm D call. The germline gives CDR1 MNHEY, CDR2 SMNVEV (reference sequence). V lost 6 bases, J lost 0 bases, and 16 bases lay in between. There are 16 residues in the CDR3. Here the CDR3 reads CASRPTAHASTDTQYF. The CDR3 DNA follows: TGTGCCAGCAGACCTACAGCACATGCTAGCACAGATACGCAGTATTTT.

This chain uses TRBV15 with TRBJ1-5; TRBD1 aligns across 7 bases. The trim removed 0 bases at V and 5 bases at J, leaving 7 bases unmatched. CDR1 LNHNV and CDR2 YYDKDF come from the germline V gene (reference sequence). The CDR3 covers 16 residues. CDR3 in DNA: TGTGCCACCAGCAGAGACCCGACAGGGTCGGATCAGCCCCAGCATTTT. Residues: CATSRDPTGSDQPQHF.

The rearrangement links TRBV4-1 to TRBJ2-3; 11 bases agree with TRBD1. CDR3 length equals 16 residues. The germline gives CDR1 MGHRA, CDR2 YSYEKL. V was clipped by 2 bases and J by 5 bases; unmatched bases: 6. The CDR3 loop reads CASSQPRTGGGDTQYF. The DNA for the CDR3 is TGCGCCAGCAGCCAACCTCGGACAGGGGGCGGAGATACGCAGTATTTT.

The chain carries TRBV27 and TRBJ1-5; D unresolved. This CDR3 is 14 amino acids long. Germline loops: CDR1 MNHEY, CDR2 SMNVEV (reference sequence). V dropped 3 bases and J dropped 1 base, with 7 bases sitting between them. CDR3 in DNA: TGTGCCAGCAGTTTGGCAGGAAGCAATCAGCCCCAGCATTTT. Its translation: CASSLAGSNQPQHF.

This chain connects TRBV24-1 to TRBJ2-1; D uncertain. Germline loops: CDR1 KGHDR, CDR2 SFDVKD. V was trimmed by 10 bases and J by 4 bases, leaving 10 bases between them. The CDR3 consists of 12 residues. The DNA of the CDR3 is TGTGCCACGAGGAATTATTACAATGAGCAGTTCTTC. Its translation is CATRNYYNEQFF.

About this clone: Other DNA sequences in the sample encode the same CDR3. The chain has TRBV15 and TRBJ2-2; 8 positions match TRBD1. The CDR3 has 14 residues. Trimming cost V 2 bases and J 5 bases; bases outside gene matches: 1. Germline V gene lookup returns CDR1 LNHNV and CDR2 YYDKDF (reference sequence). DNA of the CDR3: TGTGCCACCAGCAGAACAGGGGGGACCGGGGAGCTGTTTTTT. This sequence encodes CATSRTGGTGELFF.

The genes are TRBV5-8 and TRBJ1-4; a possible D gene is TRBD1 (6 bases). The CDR3 extends over 16 amino acids. Germline V CDR1 and CDR2: SGHTS, YDEGEE. V lost 4 bases to trimming and J lost 1 base, with 14 bases between them. The CDR3, as DNA: TGTGCCAGCAGCCTCCAGGGGACGGAAACTAATGAAAAACTGTTTTTT. It translates to CASSLQGTETNEKLFF.

The chain combines TRBV19 with TRBJ1-5, with D possibly TRBD1 on 5 matching bases. The germline V gene encodes CDR1 LNHDA and CDR2 SQIVND (reference sequence). There are 15 residues in the CDR3. V lost 3 bases, J lost 4 bases, and 13 bases lay in between. CDR3 coding DNA: TGTGCCAGTAGTATCCAGACAGTGACAAATCAGCCCCAGCATTTT. Its protein product is CASSIQTVTNQPQHF.

This chain joins TRBV9 and TRBJ2-2; D is unclear. Deletions cut 0 bases from V and 1 base from J, with 4 bases between. The CDR3 has 14 residues. Germline CDR1 and CDR2: SGDLS and YYNGEE. The DNA of the CDR3 is TGTGCCAGCAGCGTAGACTGGAACACCGGGGAGCTGTTTTTT. This translates into CASSVDWNTGELFF.

The V call is TRBV6-5, the J call TRBJ2-5; possible D gene TRBD2, 6 bases. Germline assignment: CDR1 MNHEY and CDR2 SVGAGI. V was clipped by 8 bases and J by 1 base, with 11 bases between them. This CDR3 spans 13 amino acids. The CDR3 is CASLRGTQETQYF. The CDR3 DNA sequence: TGTGCCAGCCTTCGGGGGACCCAAGAGACCCAGTACTTC.

The chain joins TRBV7-6 to TRBJ1-2, with D possibly being TRBD1 (5 bases). Trimming took 4 bases from V and 5 from J, leaving 11 bases between them. Germline lookup yields CDR1 SGHVS and CDR2 FNYEAQ. The CDR3 contains 13 residues. The CDR3 DNA is TGTGCCAGCAGCTCACTGACAGCTTATGGCTACACCTTC. It yields the protein CASSSLTAYGYTF.

J is TRBJ1-1 and V is TRBV11-2, with D unresolved. The length of the CDR3 is 15 residues. Trimming left V 8 bases short and J 2 bases short, with 18 bases between. Germline CDR1 reads SGHAT; CDR2 reads FQNNGV. Written as DNA, the CDR3 is TGTGCCAGCTGGTTCCTCGGTACCATCAACACTGAAGCTTTCTTT. Its translation is CASWFLGTINTEAFF.

The chain recombines TRBV7-3 with TRBJ1-2; possible D gene TRBD1, 5 bases. V lost 5 bases and J 13 bases, leaving 20 bases between the germline ends. Per germline, CDR1 SGHTA and CDR2 FQGTGA. This CDR3 is built from 13 residues. CDR3 loop: CASSPGSGDPRTF. In nucleotides, the CDR3 is TGTGCCAGCAGCCCGGGAAGCGGGGACCCTCGCACCTTC.

The chain combines TRBV7-9 with TRBJ1-1; possible D gene TRBD1, 6 bases. Trimming shortened V by 2 bases and J by 0 bases, and 10 bases separated the two germline ends. Germline CDR1 SEHNR, CDR2 FQNEAQ (reference sequence). This CDR3 is built from 15 residues. The CDR3 loop reads CASSLNRDMNTEAFF. DNA of the CDR3: TGTGCCAGCAGCTTAAACAGGGATATGAACACTGAAGCTTTCTTT.

In this sample, this clone turned up a few times. The CDR3 loop reads CASSQEPPDRELNQPQHF. CDR3 coding DNA: TGTGCCAGCAGCCAAGAGCCCCCTGACAGGGAACTTAATCAGCCCCAGCATTTT. The chain carries TRBV3-1 (or the pseudogene TRBV3-2) and TRBJ1-5; 7 nucleotides agree with TRBD1. Germline V gives CDR1 LGHDT, CDR2 YNNKEL (reference sequence). The CDR3 has 18 residues. V gave up 0 bases and J gave up 4 bases; unmatched junction bases: 12.

The V call is TRBV5-4, the J call TRBJ1-2; 11 bases line up with TRBD1. The V gene end was trimmed by 5 bases and the J gene end by 5 bases; junction bases not matched to a gene: 11. Germline V gene data show CDR1 as SGHNT and CDR2 as YYREEE (reference sequence). This CDR3 is built from 16 residues. The CDR3 nucleotides read TGTGCCAGCAGAGGGACAGGGGGTTTGTCGGAATATGGCTACACCTTC. Residues: CASRGTGGLSEYGYTF.